A selection of T cell receptor beta chains follows, all from one sample in a study of circulating and synovial CD4+ cells in juvenile arthritis. Repertoires were generated with immunoSEQ multiplex PCR, while TCRdb's copy carries only in-frame clones and drops some. The sample lists 25,000 to 35,000 clones; 93% were seen once. Sequenced material: CD4+ T cells from blood. These receptors were obtained from a human donor with juvenile idiopathic arthritis. CDR3s include the opening cysteine and the closing phenylalanine or tryptophan. A D gene is named only where the DNA matches it firmly. Size tells how often a clone was seen (once, few, many) or the class of an expanded clone, and some rows leave it out.

J gene	clone size	D gene	V gene	CDR3 protein	CDR3 DNA
TRBJ2-3	.	.	TRBV5-4	CASSSGGQGPDTQYF	TGTGCCAGCAGCTCTGGCGGGCAGGGGCCAGATACGCAGTATTTT
TRBJ2-2	once	TRBD1	TRBV19	CATPGTGNTGELFF	TGTGCCACCCCCGGGACAGGGAACACCGGGGAGCTGTTTTTT
TRBJ2-5	.	TRBD2	TRBV5-1	CASSAGTSGRAGAETQYF	TGCGCCAGCAGCGCCGGGACTAGCGGGAGGGCTGGAGCGGAGACCCAGTACTTC
TRBJ2-3	.	.	TRBV5-1	CASSPMGLGVTDTQYF	TGCGCCAGCTCGCCCATGGGGCTAGGAGTCACAGATACGCAGTATTTT
TRBJ2-7	.	TRBD1	TRBV7-8	CASSKKSQGARYEQYF	TGTGCCAGCAGCAAAAAGTCGCAGGGGGCTAGGTACGAGCAGTACTTC
TRBJ2-1	.	TRBD1	TRBV5-8	CASSAGQGYYNEQFF	TGTGCCAGCAGCGCAGGACAGGGGTACTACAATGAGCAGTTCTTC
TRBJ1-2	.	TRBD1	TRBV18	CASSPDRAYGYTF	TGTGCCAGCTCACCGGACAGGGCCTATGGCTACACCTTC
TRBJ2-2	.	.	TRBV2	CASSDRGAPGELFF	TGTGCCAGCAGTGATCGGGGGGCGCCCGGGGAGCTGTTTTTT
TRBJ2-7	.	TRBD2	TRBV27	CASRPSHRDYPYEQYF	TGTGCCAGCAGACCCTCTCACCGGGACTACCCCTACGAGCAGTACTTC
TRBJ2-7	.	.	TRBV6-5	CASSQTQGYEQYF	TGTGCCAGCAGCCAAACTCAGGGATACGAGCAGTACTTC
TRBJ1-4	.	TRBD1	TRBV6-5	CASSQDREEKLFF	TGTGCCAGCAGTCAGGACAGGGAGGAAAAACTGTTTTTT
TRBJ2-1	.	.	TRBV4-1	CASSLLPTYASNEQFF	TGCGCCAGCAGCCTCCTTCCCACCTACGCAAGTAATGAGCAGTTCTTC
TRBJ2-4	.	.	TRBV28	CASSFPGVAAKNIQYF	TGTGCCAGCAGTTTTCCGGGGGTAGCAGCCAAAAACATTCAGTACTTC
TRBJ2-2	few	.	TRBV11-2	CASSLSAPAGELFF	TGTGCCAGCAGCTTAAGTGCTCCGGCCGGGGAGCTGTTTTTT
TRBJ1-3	few	.	TRBV6-6	CASSHYSIGHGNTIYF	TGTGCCAGCAGTCATTACTCGATAGGACACGGAAACACCATATATTTT